This note documents a single T cell receptor (beta chain) sequence. The antigen remains unidentified. This sample also contains other DNA sequences that code for the same CDR3. The entry originates in a study of beta chain features in type 1 diabetes. Of the isolated RNA, all was reverse transcribed, and so the sequenced material was expressed TCRB transcripts. Some 4 million reads on average were seen across naive, central memory and regulatory T cell samples. The method was immunoSEQ multiplex PCR; TCRdb's version includes in-frame clones alone and lacks a portion of them. This sample has around 160,000 clones, with around 63% found just once. Notes on the study in general: Significant though moderate, a shortening of TCRB CDR3s appeared in all four CD4+ subsets of Type 1 diabetes patients.

The CDR3 extends over 14 amino acids. Germline V gives CDR1 SEHNR, CDR2 FQNEAQ (reference sequence). Trimming cost V 1 base and J 3 bases; bases outside gene matches: 1. The sequence was obtained from a young man with type 1 diabetes. The V and J genes are TRBV7-9 and TRBJ2-3, with 7 bases aligning to TRBD1. Sequenced: naive CD4+ T cells from blood. CDR3: CASSLGTGTDTQYF. The DNA for the CDR3 is TGTGCCAGCAGCTTAGGGACAGGAACAGATACGCAGTATTTT. The full variable domain, its missing parts supplied by reference TRBV7-9 and TRBJ2-3, is DTGVSQNPRHKITKRGQNVTFRCDPISEHNRLYWYRQTLGQGPEFLTYFQNEAQLEKSRLLSDRFSAERPKGSFSTLEIQRTEQGDSAMYLCASSLGTGTDTQYFGPGTRLTVL.